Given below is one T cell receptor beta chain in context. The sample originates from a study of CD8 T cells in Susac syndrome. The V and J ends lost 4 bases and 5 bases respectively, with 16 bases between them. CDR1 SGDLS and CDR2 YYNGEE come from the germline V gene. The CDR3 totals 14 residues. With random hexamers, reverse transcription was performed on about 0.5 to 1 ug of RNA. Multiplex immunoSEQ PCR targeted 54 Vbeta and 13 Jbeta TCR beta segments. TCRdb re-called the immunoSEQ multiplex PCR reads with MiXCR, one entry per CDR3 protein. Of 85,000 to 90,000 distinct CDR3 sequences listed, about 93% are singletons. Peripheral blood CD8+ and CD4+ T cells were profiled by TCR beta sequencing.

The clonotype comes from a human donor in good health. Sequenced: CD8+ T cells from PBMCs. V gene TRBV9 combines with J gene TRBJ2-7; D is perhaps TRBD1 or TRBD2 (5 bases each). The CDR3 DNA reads TGTGCCAGCAGCAGATGGGGTGGGGGAGACGAGCAGTACTTC. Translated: CASSRWGGGDEQYF.